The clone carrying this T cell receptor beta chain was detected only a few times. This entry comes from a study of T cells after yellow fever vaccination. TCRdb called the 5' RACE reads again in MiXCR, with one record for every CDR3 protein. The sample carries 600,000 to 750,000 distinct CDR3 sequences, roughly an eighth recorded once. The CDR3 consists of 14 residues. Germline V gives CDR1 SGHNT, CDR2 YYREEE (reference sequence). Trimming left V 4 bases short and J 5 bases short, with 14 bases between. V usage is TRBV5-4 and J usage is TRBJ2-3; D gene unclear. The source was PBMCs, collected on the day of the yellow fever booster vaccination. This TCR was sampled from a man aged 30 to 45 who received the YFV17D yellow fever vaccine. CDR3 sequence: CASSTSQTGDTQYF. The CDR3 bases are TGTGCCAGCAGCACATCCCAAACGGGAGATACGCAGTATTTT.